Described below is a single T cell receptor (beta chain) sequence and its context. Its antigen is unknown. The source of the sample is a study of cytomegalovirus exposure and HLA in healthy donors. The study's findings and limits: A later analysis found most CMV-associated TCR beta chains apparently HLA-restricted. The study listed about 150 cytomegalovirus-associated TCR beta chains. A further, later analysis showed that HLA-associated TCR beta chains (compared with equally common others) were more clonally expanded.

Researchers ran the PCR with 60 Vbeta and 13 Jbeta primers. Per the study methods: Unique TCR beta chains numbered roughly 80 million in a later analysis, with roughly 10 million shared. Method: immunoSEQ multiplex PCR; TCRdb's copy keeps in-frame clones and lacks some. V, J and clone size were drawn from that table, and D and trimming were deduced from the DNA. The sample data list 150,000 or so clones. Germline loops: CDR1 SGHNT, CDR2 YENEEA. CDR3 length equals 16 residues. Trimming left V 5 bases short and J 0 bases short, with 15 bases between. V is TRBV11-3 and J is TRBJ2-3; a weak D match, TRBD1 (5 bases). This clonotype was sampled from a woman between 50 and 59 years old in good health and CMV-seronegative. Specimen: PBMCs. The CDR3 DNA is TGTGCCAGCAGCGCCTCTATGGGGCTCAGCACAGATACGCAGTATTTT. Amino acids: CASSASMGLSTDTQYF.